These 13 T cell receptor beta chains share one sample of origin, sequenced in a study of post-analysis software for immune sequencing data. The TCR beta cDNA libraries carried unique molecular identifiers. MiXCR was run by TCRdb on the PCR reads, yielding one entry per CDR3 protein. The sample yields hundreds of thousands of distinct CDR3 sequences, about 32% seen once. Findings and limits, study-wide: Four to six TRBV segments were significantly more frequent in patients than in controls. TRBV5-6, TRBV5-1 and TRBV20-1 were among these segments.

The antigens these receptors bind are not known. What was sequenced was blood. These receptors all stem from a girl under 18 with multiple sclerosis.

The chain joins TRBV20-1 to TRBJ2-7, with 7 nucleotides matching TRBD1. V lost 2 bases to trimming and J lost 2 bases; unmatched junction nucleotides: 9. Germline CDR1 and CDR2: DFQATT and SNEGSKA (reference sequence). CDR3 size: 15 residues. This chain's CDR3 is CSARPLVDRAYEQYF. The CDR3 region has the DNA TGCAGTGCTAGACCCCTCGTCGACAGGGCCTACGAGCAGTACTTC.

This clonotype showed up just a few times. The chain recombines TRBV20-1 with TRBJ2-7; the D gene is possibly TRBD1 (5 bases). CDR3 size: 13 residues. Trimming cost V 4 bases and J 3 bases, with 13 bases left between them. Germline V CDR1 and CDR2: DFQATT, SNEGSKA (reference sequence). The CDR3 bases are TGCAGTGCTATGTCGACAGCCAACTACGAGCAGTACTTC. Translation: CSAMSTANYEQYF.

The CDR3 nucleotides read TGTGCCAGCAGCTTAGCGCTAGCGGGTAGCACAGATACGCAGTATTTT. Amino acid sequence: CASSLALAGSTDTQYF. This rearrangement joins TRBV7-2 to TRBJ2-3; 8 positions agree with TRBD2. After removal of 0 bases from V and 0 bases from J, the junction contained 2 bases not matched to a gene. Germline lookup yields CDR1 SGHTA and CDR2 FQGNSA. This CDR3 comprises 16 residues.

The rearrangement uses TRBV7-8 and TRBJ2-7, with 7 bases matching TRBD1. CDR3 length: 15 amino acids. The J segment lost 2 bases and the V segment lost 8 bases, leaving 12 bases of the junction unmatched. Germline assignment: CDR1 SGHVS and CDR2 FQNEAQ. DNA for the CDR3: TGTGCCAGCCACGAGGGACAGATGGGCACCTACGAGCAGTACTTC. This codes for CASHEGQMGTYEQYF.

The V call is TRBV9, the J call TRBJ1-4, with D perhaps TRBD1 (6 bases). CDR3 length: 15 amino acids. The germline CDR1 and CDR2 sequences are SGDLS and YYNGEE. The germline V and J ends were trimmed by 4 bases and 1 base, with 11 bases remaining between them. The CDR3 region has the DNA TGTGCCAGCAGCCCCGGGGGCAGAACTAATGAAAAACTGTTTTTT. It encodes CASSPGGRTNEKLFF.

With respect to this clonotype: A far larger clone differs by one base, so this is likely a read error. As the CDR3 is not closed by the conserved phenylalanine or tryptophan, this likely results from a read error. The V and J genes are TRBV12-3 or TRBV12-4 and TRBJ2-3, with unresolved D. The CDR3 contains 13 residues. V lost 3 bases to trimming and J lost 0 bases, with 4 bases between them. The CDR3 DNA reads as TGTGCCAGCAGTTTCGGGAGCACAGATACGCAGTATTCT. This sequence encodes CASSFGSTDTQYS.

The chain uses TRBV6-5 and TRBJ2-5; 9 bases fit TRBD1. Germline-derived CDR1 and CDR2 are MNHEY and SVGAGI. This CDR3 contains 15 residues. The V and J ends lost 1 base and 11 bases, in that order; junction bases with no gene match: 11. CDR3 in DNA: TGTGCCAGCAGTTACTTGACAGGGGGGGAGGGGGAGCAGTACTTC. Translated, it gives CASSYLTGGEGEQYF.

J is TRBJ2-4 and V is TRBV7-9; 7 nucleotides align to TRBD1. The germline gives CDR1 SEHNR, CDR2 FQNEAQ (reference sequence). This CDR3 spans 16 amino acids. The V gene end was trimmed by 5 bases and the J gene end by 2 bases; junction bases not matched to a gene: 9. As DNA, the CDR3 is TGTGCCAGCAGCGAGGGACGACAGGGTCCCAAAAACATTCAGTACTTC. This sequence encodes CASSEGRQGPKNIQYF.

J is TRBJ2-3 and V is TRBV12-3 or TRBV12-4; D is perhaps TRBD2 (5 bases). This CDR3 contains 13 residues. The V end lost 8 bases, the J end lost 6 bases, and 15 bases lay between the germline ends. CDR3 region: CASELVRADTQYF. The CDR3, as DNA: TGTGCCAGCGAACTAGTGAGGGCGGATACGCAGTATTTT.

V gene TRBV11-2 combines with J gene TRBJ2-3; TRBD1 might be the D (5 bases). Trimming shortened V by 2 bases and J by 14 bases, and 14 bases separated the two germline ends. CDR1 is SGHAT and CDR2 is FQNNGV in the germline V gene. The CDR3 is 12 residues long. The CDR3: CASSLIGFRVYF. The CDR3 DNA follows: TGTGCCAGCAGCTTAATCGGGTTCAGGGTGTATTTT.

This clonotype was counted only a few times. CDR3 nucleotide sequence: TGTGCCAGCAGTCCCGGCGCGGGGACTAGCTGGCGTGAGACCCAGTACTTC. Its protein is CASSPGAGTSWRETQYF. The V call is TRBV12-3 or TRBV12-4, the J call TRBJ2-5, with TRBD2 matching over 9 bases. J gave up 5 bases and V 5 bases, and 15 bases lay outside the gene matches. This CDR3 is 17 amino acids long.

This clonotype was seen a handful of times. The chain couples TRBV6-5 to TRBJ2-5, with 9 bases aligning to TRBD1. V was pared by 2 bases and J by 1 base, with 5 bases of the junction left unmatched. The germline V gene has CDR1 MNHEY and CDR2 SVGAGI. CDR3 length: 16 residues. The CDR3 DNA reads TGTGCCAGCAGTTACACCGGGACAGGGATCCAAGAGACCCAGTACTTC. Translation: CASSYTGTGIQETQYF.

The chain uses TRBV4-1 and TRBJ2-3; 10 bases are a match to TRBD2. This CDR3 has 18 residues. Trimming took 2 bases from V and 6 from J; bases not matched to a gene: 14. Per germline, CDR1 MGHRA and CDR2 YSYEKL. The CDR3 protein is CASSQRLGTWGLADTQYF. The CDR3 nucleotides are TGCGCCAGCAGCCAACGTCTGGGCACTTGGGGACTAGCGGATACGCAGTATTTT.